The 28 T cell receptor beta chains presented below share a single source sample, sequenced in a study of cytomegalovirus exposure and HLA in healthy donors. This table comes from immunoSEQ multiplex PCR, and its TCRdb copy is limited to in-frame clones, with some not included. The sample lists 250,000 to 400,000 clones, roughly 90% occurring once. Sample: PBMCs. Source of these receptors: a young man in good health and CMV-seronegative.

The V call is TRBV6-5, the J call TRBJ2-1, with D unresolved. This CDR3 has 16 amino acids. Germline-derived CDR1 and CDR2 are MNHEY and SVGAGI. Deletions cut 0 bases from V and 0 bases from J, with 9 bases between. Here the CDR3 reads CASSYSASSSYNEQFF. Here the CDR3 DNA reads TGTGCCAGCAGTTACTCGGCTTCCAGCTCCTACAATGAGCAGTTCTTC.

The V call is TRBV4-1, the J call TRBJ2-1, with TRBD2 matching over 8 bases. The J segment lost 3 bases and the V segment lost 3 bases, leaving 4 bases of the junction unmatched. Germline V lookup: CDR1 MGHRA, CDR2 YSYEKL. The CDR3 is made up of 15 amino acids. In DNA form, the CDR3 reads TGCGCCAGCAGCCACGGGACTAGTGACTACAATGAGCAGTTCTTC. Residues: CASSHGTSDYNEQFF.

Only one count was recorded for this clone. CDR3 protein: CASSGPGSYNEQFF. Here the CDR3 DNA reads TGCGCCAGCAGCGGACCGGGATCATACAATGAGCAGTTCTTC. The genes are TRBV5-1 and TRBJ2-1; maybe TRBD2 (5 bases). V was cut by 4 bases and J by 4 bases, with 12 bases left in between. Germline V gene sequence: CDR1 SGHRS, CDR2 YFSETQ. This CDR3 contains 14 residues.

CDR3 nucleotides: TGTGCCAGTAGTATACATCGCCTTTTCGGGGGCAATCAGCCCCAGCATTTT. Translated, it gives CASSIHRLFGGNQPQHF. The chain carries TRBV19 and TRBJ1-5; D is ambiguous. Germline CDR1 reads LNHDA; CDR2 reads SQIVND (reference sequence). CDR3 length: 17 amino acids. V was cut by 2 bases and J by 2 bases, with 16 bases left in between.

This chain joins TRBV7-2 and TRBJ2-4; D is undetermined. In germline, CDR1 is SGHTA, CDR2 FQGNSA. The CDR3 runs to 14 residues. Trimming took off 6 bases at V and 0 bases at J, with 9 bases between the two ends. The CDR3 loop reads CASSLGLAKNIQYF. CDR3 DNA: TGTGCCAGCAGTCTAGGTTTAGCCAAAAACATTCAGTACTTC.

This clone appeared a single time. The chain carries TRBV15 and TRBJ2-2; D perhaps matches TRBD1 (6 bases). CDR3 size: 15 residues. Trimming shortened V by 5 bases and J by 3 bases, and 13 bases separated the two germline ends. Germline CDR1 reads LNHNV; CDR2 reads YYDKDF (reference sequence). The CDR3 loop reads CATSALQGDTGELFF. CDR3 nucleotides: TGTGCCACCAGCGCCTTACAGGGTGACACCGGGGAGCTGTTTTTT.

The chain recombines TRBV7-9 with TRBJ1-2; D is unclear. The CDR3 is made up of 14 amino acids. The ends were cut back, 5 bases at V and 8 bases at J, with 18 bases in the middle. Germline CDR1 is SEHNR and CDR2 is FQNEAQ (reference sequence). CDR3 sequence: CASSTPSGGGGYTF. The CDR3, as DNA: TGTGCCAGCAGCACACCTTCCGGAGGTGGGGGCTACACCTTC.

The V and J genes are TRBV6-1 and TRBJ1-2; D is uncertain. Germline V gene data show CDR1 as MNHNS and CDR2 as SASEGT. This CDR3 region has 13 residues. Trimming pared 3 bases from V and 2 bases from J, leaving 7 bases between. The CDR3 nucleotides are TGTGCCAGCAGTGAGTTACACAACTATGGCTACACCTTC. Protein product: CASSELHNYGYTF.

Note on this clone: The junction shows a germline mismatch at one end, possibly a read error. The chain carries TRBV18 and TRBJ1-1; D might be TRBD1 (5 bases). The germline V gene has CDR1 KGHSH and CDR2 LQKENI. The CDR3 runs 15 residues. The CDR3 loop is CASSPPGGMNTEAFF. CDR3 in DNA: TGTGCCAGCTCTCCACCTGGGGGGATGAACACTGAAGCTTTCTTT.

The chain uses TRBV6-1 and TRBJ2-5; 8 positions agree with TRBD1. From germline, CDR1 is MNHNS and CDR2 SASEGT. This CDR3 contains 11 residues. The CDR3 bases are TGTGAAATACAGGGGGAAGAGACCCAGTACTTC. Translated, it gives CEIQGEETQYF.

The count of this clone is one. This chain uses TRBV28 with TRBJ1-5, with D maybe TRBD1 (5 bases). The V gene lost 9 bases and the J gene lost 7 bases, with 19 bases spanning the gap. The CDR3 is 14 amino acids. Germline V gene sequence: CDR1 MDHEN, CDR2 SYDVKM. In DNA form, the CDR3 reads TGTGCCAGTCGACAGCCCGAGAGGCTCCAGCCCCAGCATTTT. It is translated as CASRQPERLQPQHF.

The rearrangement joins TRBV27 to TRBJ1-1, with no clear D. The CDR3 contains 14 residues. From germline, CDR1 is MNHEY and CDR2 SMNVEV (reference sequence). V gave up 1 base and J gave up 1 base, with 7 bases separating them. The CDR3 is CASSLWARNTEAFF. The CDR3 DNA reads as TGTGCCAGCAGTTTATGGGCCAGGAACACTGAAGCTTTCTTT.

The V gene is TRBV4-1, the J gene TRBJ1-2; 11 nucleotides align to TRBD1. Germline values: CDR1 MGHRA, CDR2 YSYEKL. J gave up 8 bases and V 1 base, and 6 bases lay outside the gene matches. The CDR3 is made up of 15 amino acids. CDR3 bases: TGCGCCAGCAGCCAAGGCCTGGACAGGGGGCAAGGCTACACCTTC. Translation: CASSQGLDRGQGYTF.

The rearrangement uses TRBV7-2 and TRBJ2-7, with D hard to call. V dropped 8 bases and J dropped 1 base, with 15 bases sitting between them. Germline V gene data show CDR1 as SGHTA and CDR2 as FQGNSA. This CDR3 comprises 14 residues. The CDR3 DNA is TGTGCCAGCGCTGAGGTTTCCGGTTCCTACGAGCAGTACTTC. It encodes CASAEVSGSYEQYF.

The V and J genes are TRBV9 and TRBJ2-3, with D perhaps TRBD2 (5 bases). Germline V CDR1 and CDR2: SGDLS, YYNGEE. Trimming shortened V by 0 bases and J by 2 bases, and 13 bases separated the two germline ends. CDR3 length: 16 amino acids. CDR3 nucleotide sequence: TGTGCCAGCAGCGTAGGCGAGGGCCTCAACACAGATACGCAGTATTTT. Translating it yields CASSVGEGLNTDTQYF.

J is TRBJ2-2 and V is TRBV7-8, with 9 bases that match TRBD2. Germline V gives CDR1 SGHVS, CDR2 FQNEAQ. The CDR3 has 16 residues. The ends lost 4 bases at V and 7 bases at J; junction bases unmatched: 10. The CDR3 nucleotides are TGTGCCAGCAGCTCCTATAGCGGGGGTAGCTTCGGGGAGCTGTTTTTT. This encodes CASSSYSGGSFGELFF.

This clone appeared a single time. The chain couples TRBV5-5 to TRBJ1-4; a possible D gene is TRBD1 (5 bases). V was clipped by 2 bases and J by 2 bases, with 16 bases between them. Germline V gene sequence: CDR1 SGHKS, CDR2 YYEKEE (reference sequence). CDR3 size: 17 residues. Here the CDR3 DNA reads TGTGCCAGCAGCTTCAGTCCCCTGGGGGGGACTAATGAAAAACTGTTTTTT. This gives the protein CASSFSPLGGTNEKLFF.

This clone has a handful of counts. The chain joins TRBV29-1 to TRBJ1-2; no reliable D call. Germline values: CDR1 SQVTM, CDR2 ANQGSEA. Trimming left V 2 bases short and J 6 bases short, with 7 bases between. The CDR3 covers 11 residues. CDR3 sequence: CSVEHRHGYTF. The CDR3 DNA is TGCAGCGTTGAACACAGACATGGCTACACCTTC.

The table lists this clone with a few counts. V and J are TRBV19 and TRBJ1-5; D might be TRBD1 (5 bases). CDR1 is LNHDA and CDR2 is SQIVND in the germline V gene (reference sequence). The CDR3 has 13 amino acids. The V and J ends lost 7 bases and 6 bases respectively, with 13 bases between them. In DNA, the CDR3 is TGTGCCAGTATGGTGGGGCCGGGTCAGCCCCAGCATTTT. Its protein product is CASMVGPGQPQHF.

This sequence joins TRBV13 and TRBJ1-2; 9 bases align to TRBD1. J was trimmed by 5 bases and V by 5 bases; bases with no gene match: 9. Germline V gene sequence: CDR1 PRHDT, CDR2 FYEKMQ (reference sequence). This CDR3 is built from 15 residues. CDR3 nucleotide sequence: TGTGCCAGCAGCCTAACACAGGGGGCAGATTATGGCTACACCTTC. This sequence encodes CASSLTQGADYGYTF.

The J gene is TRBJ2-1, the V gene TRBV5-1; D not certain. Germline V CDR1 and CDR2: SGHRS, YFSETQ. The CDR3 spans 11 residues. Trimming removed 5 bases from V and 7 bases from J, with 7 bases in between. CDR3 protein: CASSWANEQFF. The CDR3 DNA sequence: TGCGCCAGCAGTTGGGCGAATGAGCAGTTCTTC. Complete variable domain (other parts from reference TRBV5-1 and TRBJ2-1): KAGVTQTPRYLIKTRGQQVTLSCSPISGHRSVSWYQQTPGQGLQFLFEYFSETQRNKGNFPGRFSGRQFSNSRSEMNVSTLELGDSALYLCASSWANEQFFGPGTRLTVL.

The CDR3 region has the DNA TGTGCCAGCAGCTTAGGAACGGGACTCATCACAGATACGCAGTATTTT. As protein: CASSLGTGLITDTQYF. The chain links TRBV7-2 to TRBJ2-3; D perhaps matches TRBD2 (6 bases). The germline V and J ends were trimmed by 1 base and 2 bases, with 13 bases remaining between them. There are 16 residues in the CDR3. Looked up from germline, CDR1 is SGHTA and CDR2 is FQGNSA.

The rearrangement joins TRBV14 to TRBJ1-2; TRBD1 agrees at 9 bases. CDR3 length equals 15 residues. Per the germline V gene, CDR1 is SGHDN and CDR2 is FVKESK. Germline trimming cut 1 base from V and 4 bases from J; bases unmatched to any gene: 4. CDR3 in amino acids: CASSQGQGVIYGYTF. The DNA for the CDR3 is TGTGCCAGCAGCCAAGGACAGGGGGTAATCTATGGCTACACCTTC.

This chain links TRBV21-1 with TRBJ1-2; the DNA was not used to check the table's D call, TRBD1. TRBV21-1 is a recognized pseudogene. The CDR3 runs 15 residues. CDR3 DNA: TGTGCCAGCAGCGCTCGGACAGGATCTAACTATGGCTACACCTTC. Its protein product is CASSARTGSNYGYTF.

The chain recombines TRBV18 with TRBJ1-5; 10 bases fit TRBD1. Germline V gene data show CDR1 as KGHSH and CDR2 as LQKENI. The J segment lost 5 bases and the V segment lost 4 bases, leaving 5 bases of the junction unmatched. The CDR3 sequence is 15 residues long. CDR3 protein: CASSRDRGPHQPQHF. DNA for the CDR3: TGTGCCAGCTCACGAGACAGGGGGCCCCATCAGCCCCAGCATTTT.

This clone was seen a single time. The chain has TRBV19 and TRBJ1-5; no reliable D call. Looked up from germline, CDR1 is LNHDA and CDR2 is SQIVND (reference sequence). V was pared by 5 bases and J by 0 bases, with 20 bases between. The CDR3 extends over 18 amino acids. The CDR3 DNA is TGTGCCAGTAGTGCCACCCTTCCTTCAGCGTATAGCAATCAGCCCCAGCATTTT. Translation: CASSATLPSAYSNQPQHF.

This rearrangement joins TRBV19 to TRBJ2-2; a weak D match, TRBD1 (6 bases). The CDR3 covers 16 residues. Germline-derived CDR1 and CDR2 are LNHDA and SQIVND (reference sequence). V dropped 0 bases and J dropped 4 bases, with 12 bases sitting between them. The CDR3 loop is CASSIDQTGPTGELFF. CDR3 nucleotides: TGTGCCAGTAGTATAGATCAGACAGGTCCCACCGGGGAGCTGTTTTTT.

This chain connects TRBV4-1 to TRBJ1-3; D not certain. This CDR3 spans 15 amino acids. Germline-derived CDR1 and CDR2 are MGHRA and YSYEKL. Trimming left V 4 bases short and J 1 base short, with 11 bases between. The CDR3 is CASSLRIGSGNTIYF. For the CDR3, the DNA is TGCGCCAGCAGCCTGCGGATTGGGTCTGGAAACACCATATATTTT.